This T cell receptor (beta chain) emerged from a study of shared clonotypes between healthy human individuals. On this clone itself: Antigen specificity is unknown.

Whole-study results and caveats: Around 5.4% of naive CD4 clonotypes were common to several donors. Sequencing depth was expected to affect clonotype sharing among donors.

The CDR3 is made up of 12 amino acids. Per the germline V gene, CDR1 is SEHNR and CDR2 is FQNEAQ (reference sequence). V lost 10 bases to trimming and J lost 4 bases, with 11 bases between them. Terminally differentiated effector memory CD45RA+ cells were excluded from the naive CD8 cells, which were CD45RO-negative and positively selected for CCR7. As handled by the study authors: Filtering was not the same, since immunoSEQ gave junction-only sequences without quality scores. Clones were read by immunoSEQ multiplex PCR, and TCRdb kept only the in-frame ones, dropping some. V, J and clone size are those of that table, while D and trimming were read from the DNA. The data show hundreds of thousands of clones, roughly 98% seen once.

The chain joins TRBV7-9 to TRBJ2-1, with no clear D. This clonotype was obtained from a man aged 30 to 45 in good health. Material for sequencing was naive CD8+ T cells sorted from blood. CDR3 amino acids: CATTLRYNEQFF. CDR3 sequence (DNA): TGTGCCACCACGCTCAGGTACAATGAGCAGTTCTTC.